This T cell receptor (beta chain) was profiled in a study of T cells in Graves' hyperthyroidism and ophthalmopathy. Study-wide points: Ophthalmopathy onset followed model prediction by a median roughly six months. Researchers report that a 13 V-J model separated ophthalmopathy from stable hyperthyroidism.

Newly diagnosed hyperthyroidism patients aged 18 to 65 years had disease lasting under 2 months. Trimming removed 4 bases from V and 6 bases from J, with 14 bases in between. Germline CDR1 reads SGHDT; CDR2 reads YYEEEE. The CDR3 covers 13 residues. RNA transcripts yielded amplified TCR beta CDR3 regions. The HTBI set primed first-round TCR CDR3 RT-PCR. TCRdb recomputed calls from the multiplex PCR reads with MiXCR, one row per CDR3 protein. The sample has hundreds of thousands of distinct CDR3 sequences, about two fifths seen once. With regard to this clonotype: Its antigen is still unknown.

The sequenced material came from blood. The chain links TRBV5-6 to TRBJ2-7; maybe TRBD2 (5 bases). The clonotype was recovered from a young man with Graves' hyperthyroidism. The chain's CDR3 is CASSALKGLEQYF. In DNA, the CDR3 is TGTGCCAGCAGCGCCTTAAAAGGACTCGAGCAGTACTTC.